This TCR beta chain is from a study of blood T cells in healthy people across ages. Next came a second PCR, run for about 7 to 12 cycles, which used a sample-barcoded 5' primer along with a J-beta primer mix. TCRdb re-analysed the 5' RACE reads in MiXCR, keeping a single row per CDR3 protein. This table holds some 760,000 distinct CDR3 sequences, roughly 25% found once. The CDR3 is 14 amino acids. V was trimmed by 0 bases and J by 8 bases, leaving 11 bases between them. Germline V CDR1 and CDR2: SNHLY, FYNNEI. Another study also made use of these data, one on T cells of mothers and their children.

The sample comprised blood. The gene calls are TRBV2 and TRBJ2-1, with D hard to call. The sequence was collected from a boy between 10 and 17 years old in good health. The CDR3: CASSEALRMDEQFF. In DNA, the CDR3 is TGTGCCAGCAGTGAAGCGCTTCGAATGGATGAGCAGTTCTTC.